These 30 T cell receptor beta chains came from one sample sequenced in a study of human T cells and chemical hapten exposure. Time point given: healthy volunteer bleed at 6 weeks. Unfractionated whole blood served as the source for total RNA extraction. Each CDR3 protein gets one entry after TCRdb re-called the RACE reads with MiXCR. The sample records 65,000 to 95,000 distinct CDR3 sequences, 8.6% being singletons. Sequencing was done on a sample of whole blood. The receptors stem from a female donor in good health. Some clones in this sample may be carry-over from other donors' samples.

This clonotype came up many times. The genes are TRBV5-4 and TRBJ2-3; 12 bases are shared with TRBD2. The CDR3 is 18 residues long. The junction had 7 bases not matched to a gene; V was cut back by 1 base and J by 1 base. The germline V gene encodes CDR1 SGHNT and CDR2 YYREEE (reference sequence). The CDR3 coding sequence is TGTGCCAGCAGCTTGAAAAGACTAGCGGGGGCTGGCACAGATACGCAGTATTTT. Its translation is CASSLKRLAGAGTDTQYF.

In its sample, this clonotype was seen many times. The chain couples TRBV7-8 to TRBJ2-7; a possible D gene is TRBD1 (5 bases). The CDR3 loop spans 17 amino acids. Germline V gene lookup returns CDR1 SGHVS and CDR2 FQNEAQ. V lost 3 bases and J 7 bases, leaving 25 bases between the germline ends. CDR3 bases: TGTGCCAGCAGCTTTAATTTGGTAGGGGCTCCCGAAGTGGAGCAGTACTTC. This gives the protein CASSFNLVGAPEVEQYF. Variable domain in full (rest from reference TRBV7-8 and TRBJ2-7): GAGVSQSPRYKVAKRGQDVALRCDPISGHVSLFWYQQALGQGPEFLTYFQNEAQLDKSGLPSDRFFAERPEGSVSTLKIQRTQQEDSAVYLCASSFNLVGAPEVEQYFGPGTRLTVT.

This clonotype was counted between two and nine times. The rearrangement uses TRBV7-2 and TRBJ1-5; 7 nucleotides match TRBD1. The CDR3 consists of 13 residues. After removal of 5 bases from V and 9 bases from J, the junction contained 7 bases not matched to a gene. Germline CDR1 reads SGHTA; CDR2 reads FQGNSA. The CDR3 DNA reads TGTGCCAGCAGCCCGGACAGGTTCACGCCCCAGCATTTT. It yields the protein CASSPDRFTPQHF.

This clonotype was picked up many times. The chain recombines TRBV20-1 with TRBJ2-3; 11 bases are a match to TRBD2. V shed 6 bases and J 5 bases; nucleotides not matched to a gene: 7. The V gene's germline CDR1 is DFQATT and CDR2 SNEGSKA (reference sequence). This CDR3 contains 14 residues. DNA for the CDR3: TGCAGTGCCCGTGTAGCGGGGGGGCAAGATACGCAGTATTTT. Protein product: CSARVAGGQDTQYF.

This clonotype was counted many times. This chain joins TRBV7-8 and TRBJ1-5, with TRBD1 identical over 7 bases. This CDR3 region has 15 residues. V lost 4 bases and J lost 0; bases outside the gene matches: 3. CDR1 and CDR2 (germline): SGHVS, FQNEAQ. CDR3 sequence reads: CASSSYRGSNQPQHF. The CDR3 DNA follows: TGTGCCAGCAGCTCCTACAGGGGTAGCAATCAGCCCCAGCATTTT. The full variable domain, its missing parts supplied by reference TRBV7-8 and TRBJ1-5, is GAGVSQSPRYKVAKRGQDVALRCDPISGHVSLFWYQQALGQGPEFLTYFQNEAQLDKSGLPSDRFFAERPEGSVSTLKIQRTQQEDSAVYLCASSSYRGSNQPQHFGDGTRLSIL.

CDR3 protein: CASRQLPTGADAYEQYF. The CDR3 DNA follows: TGTGCCAGCAGACAACTACCGACAGGGGCGGACGCCTACGAGCAGTACTTC. This chain connects TRBV6-6 to TRBJ2-7; 8 bases agree with TRBD1. The CDR3 extends over 17 amino acids. The trim removed 6 bases at V and 2 bases at J, leaving 15 bases unmatched. Germline loops: CDR1 MNHNY, CDR2 SVGAGI (reference sequence).

For this clonotype: A clone one base away is much larger, so this may be a read error. This chain connects TRBV5-6 to TRBJ1-2; no firm D call. Between the trimmed V and J ends, which lost 1 base and 8 bases, there was a span of 24 bases. The CDR3 totals 17 residues. In germline, CDR1 is SGHDT, CDR2 YYEEEE. The CDR3 sequence: CASSLYQETTGVEGYTF. CDR3 DNA: TGTGCCAGCAGCTTGTATCAGGAAACGACGGGTGTAGAAGGCTACACCTTC.

The CDR3 loop is CASSTRKGGPYEQYF. The CDR3 region has the DNA TGTGCCAGCAGTACCCGTAAGGGGGGACCCTACGAGCAGTACTTC. This chain uses TRBV6-1 with TRBJ2-7; tentatively, D is TRBD1 or TRBD2 (6 bases each). The CDR3 contains 15 residues. Germline V CDR1 and CDR2: MNHNS, SASEGT. V dropped 5 bases and J dropped 2 bases, with 16 bases sitting between them.

To note about this clonotype: A much larger clone sits a single nucleotide away, making a read error possible. The V gene is TRBV5-1, the J gene TRBJ2-3; TRBD2 aligns across 10 bases. This CDR3 has 16 residues. Germline trimming cut 4 bases from V and 2 bases from J; bases unmatched to any gene: 7. Germline assignment: CDR1 SGHRS and CDR2 YFSETQ. CDR3 coding DNA: TGCGCCAGCAGCATCATCAGCGGGGGGGACACAGATACGCAGTATTTT. The encoded protein is CASSIISGGDTDTQYF.

Only a few counts were recorded for this clonotype. The V gene is TRBV4-1, the J gene TRBJ2-3; D remains unclear. The V gene's germline CDR1 is MGHRA and CDR2 YSYEKL. Deletions cut 0 bases from V and 0 bases from J, with 19 bases between. CDR3 length: 19 residues. The DNA of the CDR3 is TGCGCCAGCAGCCAAGAAGATCTGGGGATCCCGCCTAGCACAGATACGCAGTATTTT. This translates into CASSQEDLGIPPSTDTQYF.

At least ten counts were recorded for this clonotype. The J gene is TRBJ2-3, the V gene TRBV2; 7 bases are a match to TRBD1. The CDR3 consists of 12 residues. V lost 9 bases to trimming and J lost 2 bases; unmatched junction nucleotides: 2. Germline values: CDR1 SNHLY, CDR2 FYNNEI. CDR3 sequence: CASDRATDTQYF. As DNA, the CDR3 is TGTGCCAGTGACAGGGCCACAGATACGCAGTATTTT.

This clonotype was seen more than once but under ten times. The chain couples TRBV29-1 to TRBJ1-2, with 7 bases lining up with TRBD1. Unmatched junction bases numbered 5, after V lost 7 bases and J lost 0 bases. This CDR3 is built from 13 residues. Germline V gives CDR1 SQVTM, CDR2 ANQGSEA. For the CDR3, the DNA is TGCAGCGGACGACAGGGAGCTAACTATGGCTACACCTTC. It encodes CSGRQGANYGYTF.

This clonotype came up many times. The chain is built from TRBV2 and TRBJ2-2; 12 bases fit TRBD1. In germline, CDR1 is SNHLY, CDR2 FYNNEI. The V gene end was trimmed by 7 bases and the J gene end by 5 bases; junction bases not matched to a gene: 5. The CDR3 totals 15 residues. The CDR3 region is CASTWDRGLTGELFF. Here the CDR3 DNA reads TGTGCCAGCACTTGGGACAGGGGGCTGACCGGGGAGCTGTTTTTT.

In this sample, this clonotype turned up many times. This chain joins TRBV16 and TRBJ2-3; 7 bases are a match to TRBD1. CDR3 length equals 15 residues. Germline V gene sequence: CDR1 KGHSY, CDR2 FQNENV. V gave up 3 bases and J gave up 1 base; unmatched junction bases: 4. In DNA, the CDR3 is TGTGCCAGCAGCCATGAAGGGACAGGCACAGATACGCAGTATTTT. Its translation is CASSHEGTGTDTQYF.

This clonotype has a handful of counts. The chain joins TRBV6-2 or TRBV6-3 to TRBJ1-1; D remains ambiguous. The germline V gene encodes CDR1 MNHEY and CDR2 SVGEGT. V gave up 5 bases and J gave up 3 bases, with 13 bases separating them. The CDR3 runs 14 residues. CDR3 sequence (DNA): TGTGCCAGCAGTAAAATCGGCGGTCACACTGAAGCTTTCTTT. Amino acid sequence: CASSKIGGHTEAFF.

This clonotype was observed at least ten times. J is TRBJ1-5 and V is TRBV20-1; D is uncertain. Trimming shortened V by 0 bases and J by 2 bases, and 8 bases separated the two germline ends. Germline lookup yields CDR1 DFQATT and CDR2 SNEGSKA (reference sequence). CDR3 length equals 14 residues. CDR3 sequence reads: CSARDRTGNQPQHF. CDR3 nucleotides: TGCAGTGCTAGAGATAGAACGGGCAATCAGCCCCAGCATTTT.

This clonotype appeared many times. This rearrangement joins TRBV6-6 to TRBJ1-2, with 8 bases aligning to TRBD1. The CDR3 loop spans 15 amino acids. Looked up from germline, CDR1 is MNHNY and CDR2 is SVGAGI (reference sequence). V lost 1 base, J lost 3 bases, and 4 bases stayed unmatched. This chain's CDR3 is CASSYWDRSDYGYTF. The CDR3 DNA reads as TGTGCCAGCAGTTACTGGGACAGGTCGGACTATGGCTACACCTTC.

Points on this clonotype: This may arise from a read error, as a much more abundant clone is one base away. The chain recombines TRBV3-1 with TRBJ1-1; D is unresolved. V lost 2 bases and J 5 bases, leaving 9 bases between the germline ends. CDR3 size: 13 residues. Germline CDR1 reads LGHDT; CDR2 reads YNNKEL (reference sequence). The CDR3 spells CASSQIRGTEAFF. In nucleotides, the CDR3 is TGTGCCAGCAGCCAAATACGCGGGACTGAAGCTTTCTTT.

In its sample, this clonotype was seen a few times. The V gene is TRBV20-1, the J gene TRBJ1-3, with TRBD1 as a possible D gene (6 bases). V was cut by 3 bases and J by 0 bases, with 9 bases left in between. CDR3 length equals 14 residues. The germline V gene has CDR1 DFQATT and CDR2 SNEGSKA (reference sequence). The CDR3 coding sequence is TGCAGTGCTAGCAAGGGGGGCTCTGGAAACACCATATATTTT. Encoded protein: CSASKGGSGNTIYF.

The genes are TRBV2 and TRBJ2-7; 7 positions agree with TRBD1. The junction had 5 bases not matched to a gene; V was cut back by 5 bases and J by 4 bases. Germline assignment: CDR1 SNHLY and CDR2 FYNNEI. The CDR3 is 13 amino acids. The CDR3, as DNA: TGTGCCAGCAGTCGGGACAGCGTTTACGAGCAGTACTTC. Residues: CASSRDSVYEQYF.

This clonotype occurred a few times. This sequence joins TRBV18 and TRBJ1-1; a possible D gene is TRBD1 (5 bases). V gave up 0 bases and J gave up 6 bases, with 11 bases separating them. CDR3 length: 14 amino acids. Germline-derived CDR1 and CDR2 are KGHSH and LQKENI. The CDR3 here is CASSPPPGSSEAFF. The CDR3, as DNA: TGTGCCAGCTCACCACCCCCAGGGAGCTCTGAAGCTTTCTTT.

The chain recombines TRBV29-1 with TRBJ2-7; 7 bases match TRBD1. With 0 bases clipped from V and 0 bases from J, the junction kept 8 bases outside the gene matches. This CDR3 has 16 residues. In germline, CDR1 is SQVTM, CDR2 ANQGSEA. Here the CDR3 reads CSVEDGDRFSSYEQYF. The CDR3 bases are TGCAGCGTTGAAGATGGGGACAGATTTTCCTCCTACGAGCAGTACTTC.

This clonotype was detected a few times. This chain links TRBV12-3 or TRBV12-4 with TRBJ1-4; D may be TRBD1 (5 bases). The CDR3 totals 13 residues. V lost 5 bases and J 8 bases, leaving 12 bases between the germline ends. The CDR3 is CASSRGPVEKLFF. The CDR3 DNA follows: TGTGCCAGCAGTCGGGGACCGGTCGAAAAACTGTTTTTT.

The table lists this clonotype with many counts. A junction end diverges from the germline sequence, so it may reflect a read error. V gene TRBV5-8 combines with J gene TRBJ1-1; maybe TRBD1 (5 bases). The CDR3 has 13 amino acids. CDR1 and CDR2 from the germline V gene are SGHTS and YDEGEE. The CDR3 DNA sequence: TGTGCCAGCAGCTTGTCAAACCGGGGCGGAGACCTATTT. This translates into CASSLSNRGGDLF.

The chain couples TRBV28 to TRBJ1-5; the D is unclear. Germline CDR1 MDHEN, CDR2 SYDVKM. This CDR3 is built from 12 residues. The V end was cut by 5 bases, the J end by 5 bases, with 7 bases between. CDR3 nucleotide sequence: TGTGCCAGCAGTGAACGGGATCAGCCCCAGCATTTT. Translating it yields CASSERDQPQHF.

This clonotype was found a few times. The rearrangement links TRBV2 to TRBJ2-1, with no clear D. The V end lost 1 base, the J end lost 7 bases, and 14 bases lay between the germline ends. This CDR3 contains 15 residues. Germline values: CDR1 SNHLY, CDR2 FYNNEI. CDR3 region: CASSEVAPEANEQFF. CDR3 nucleotides: TGTGCCAGCAGTGAAGTTGCACCAGAGGCGAATGAGCAGTTCTTC.

This chain uses TRBV30 with TRBJ1-3; no definite D call. Trimming stripped 0 bases from V and 0 bases from J, with 6 bases between. The CDR3 consists of 14 residues. Germline V gene sequence: CDR1 GTSNPN, CDR2 SVGIG (reference sequence). CDR3 amino acids: CAWSVGSSGNTIYF. The DNA of the CDR3 is TGTGCCTGGAGTGTGGGCAGCTCTGGAAACACCATATATTTT. The whole variable domain, filled in from reference TRBV30 and TRBJ1-3, reads SQTIHQWPATLVQPVGSPLSLECTVEGTSNPNLYWYRQAAGRGLQLLFYSVGIGQISSEVPQNLSASRPQDRQFILSSKKLLLSDSGFYLCAWSVGSSGNTIYFGEGSWLTVV.

The table lists this clonotype with many counts. The chain uses TRBV5-5 and TRBJ1-6; 9 nucleotides align to TRBD1. J was trimmed by 7 bases and V by 2 bases; bases with no gene match: 4. The germline V gene encodes CDR1 SGHKS and CDR2 YYEKEE (reference sequence). CDR3 size: 15 residues. As DNA, the CDR3 is TGTGCCAGCAGCTTAATCGGGACAGGGAATTCACCCCTCCACTTT. Its protein product is CASSLIGTGNSPLHF.

In this sample, this clonotype turned up many times. V and J are TRBV12-3 or TRBV12-4 and TRBJ1-1; D call uncertain. This CDR3 spans 15 amino acids. With 4 bases removed from V and 0 bases from J, the gap between germline ends came to 12 bases. The DNA for the CDR3 is TGTGCCAGCAGTTGGACGGGATTTATGAACACTGAAGCTTTCTTT. Its protein product is CASSWTGFMNTEAFF.

This clonotype appeared many times. This chain connects TRBV18 to TRBJ1-1, with D hard to call. The germline CDR1 and CDR2 sequences are KGHSH and LQKENI. The ends were cut back, 0 bases at V and 1 base at J, with 9 bases in the middle. The CDR3 consists of 15 residues. The CDR3 region has the DNA TGTGCCAGCTCACCACCTACGGGGAAGAACACTGAAGCTTTCTTT. Translated: CASSPPTGKNTEAFF.